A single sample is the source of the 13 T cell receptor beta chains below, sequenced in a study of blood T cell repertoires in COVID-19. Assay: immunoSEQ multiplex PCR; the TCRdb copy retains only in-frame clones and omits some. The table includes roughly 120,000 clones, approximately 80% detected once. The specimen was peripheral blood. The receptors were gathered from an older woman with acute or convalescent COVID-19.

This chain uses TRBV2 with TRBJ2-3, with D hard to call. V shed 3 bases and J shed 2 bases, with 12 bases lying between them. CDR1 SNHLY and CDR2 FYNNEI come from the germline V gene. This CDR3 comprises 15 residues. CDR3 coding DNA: TGTGCCAGCAGTGATCCAGGCAACGCCACAGATACGCAGTATTTT. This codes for CASSDPGNATDTQYF.

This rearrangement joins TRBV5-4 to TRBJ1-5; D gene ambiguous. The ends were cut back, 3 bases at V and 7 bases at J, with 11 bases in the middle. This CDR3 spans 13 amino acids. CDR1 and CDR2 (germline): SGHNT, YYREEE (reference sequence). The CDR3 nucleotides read TGTGCCAGCAGCTCGGGTATCGGACAGCCCCAGCATTTT. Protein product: CASSSGIGQPQHF.

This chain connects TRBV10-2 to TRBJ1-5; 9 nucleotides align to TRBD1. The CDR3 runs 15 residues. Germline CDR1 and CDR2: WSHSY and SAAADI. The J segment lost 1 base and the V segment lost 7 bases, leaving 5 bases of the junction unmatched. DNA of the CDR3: TGCGCCAGCACCCCGGACAGGGGCAGCAATCAGCCCCAGCATTTT. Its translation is CASTPDRGSNQPQHF.

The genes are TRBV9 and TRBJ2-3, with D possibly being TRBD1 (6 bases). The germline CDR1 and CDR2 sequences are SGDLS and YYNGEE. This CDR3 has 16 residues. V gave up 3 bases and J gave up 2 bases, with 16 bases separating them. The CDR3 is CASSGRGPINTDTQYF. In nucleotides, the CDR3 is TGTGCCAGCAGCGGCAGGGGTCCAATAAACACAGATACGCAGTATTTT.

The CDR3 nucleotides are TGTGCCAGTGCCTCGTGGGGGGGAGAAAAACTGTTTTTT. It yields the protein CASASWGGEKLFF. The rearrangement joins TRBV19 to TRBJ1-4; D may be TRBD1 (5 bases). Trimming took off 8 bases at V and 8 bases at J, with 15 bases between the two ends. The CDR3 is 13 amino acids. Germline assignment: CDR1 LNHDA and CDR2 SQIVND (reference sequence).

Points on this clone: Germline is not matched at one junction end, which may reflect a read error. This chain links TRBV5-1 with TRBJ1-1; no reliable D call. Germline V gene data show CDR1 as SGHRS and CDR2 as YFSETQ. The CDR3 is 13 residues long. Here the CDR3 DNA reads TGCGCCAGCAGATTGGTTCTAGACACTGAAGCTTTCTTT. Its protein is CASRLVLDTEAFF.

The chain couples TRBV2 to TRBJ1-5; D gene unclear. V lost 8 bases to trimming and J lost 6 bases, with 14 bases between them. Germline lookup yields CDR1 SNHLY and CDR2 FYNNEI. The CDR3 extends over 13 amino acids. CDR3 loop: CASGGDSLQPQHF. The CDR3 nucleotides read TGTGCCAGCGGCGGGGATAGTCTTCAGCCCCAGCATTTT.

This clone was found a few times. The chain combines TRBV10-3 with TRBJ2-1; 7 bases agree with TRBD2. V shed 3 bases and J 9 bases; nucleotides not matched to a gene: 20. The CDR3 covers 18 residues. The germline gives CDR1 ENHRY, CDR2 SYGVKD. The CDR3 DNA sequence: TGTGCCATCAGTGACCCCAACACAAGGACCTCGGGGAGGGGTGAGCAGTTCTTC. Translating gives CAISDPNTRTSGRGEQFF.

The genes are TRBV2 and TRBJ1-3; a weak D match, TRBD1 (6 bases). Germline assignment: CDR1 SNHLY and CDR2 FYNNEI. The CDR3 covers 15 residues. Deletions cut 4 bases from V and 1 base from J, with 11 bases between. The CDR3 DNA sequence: TGTGCCAGCAGTGGTAGACAGGATTCTGGAAACACCATATATTTT. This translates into CASSGRQDSGNTIYF. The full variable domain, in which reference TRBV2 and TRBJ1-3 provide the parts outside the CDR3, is EPEVTQTPSHQVTQMGQEVILRCVPISNHLYFYWYRQILGQKVEFLVSFYNNEISEKSEIFDDQFSVERPDGSNFTLKIRSTKLEDSAMYFCASSGRQDSGNTIYFGEGSWLTVV.

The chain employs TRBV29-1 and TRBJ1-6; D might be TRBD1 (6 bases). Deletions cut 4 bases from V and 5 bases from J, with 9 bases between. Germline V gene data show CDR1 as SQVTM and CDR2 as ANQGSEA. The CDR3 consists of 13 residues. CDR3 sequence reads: CSVATGNNSPLHF. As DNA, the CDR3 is TGCAGCGTTGCTACAGGGAATAATTCACCCCTCCACTTT.

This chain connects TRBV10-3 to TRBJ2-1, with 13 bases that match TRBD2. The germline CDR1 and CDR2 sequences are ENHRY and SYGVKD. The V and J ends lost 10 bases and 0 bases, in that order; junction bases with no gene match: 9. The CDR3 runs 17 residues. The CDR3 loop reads CATETSGGSSSYNEQFF. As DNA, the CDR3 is TGTGCCACGGAGACTAGCGGGGGGTCAAGCTCCTACAATGAGCAGTTCTTC.

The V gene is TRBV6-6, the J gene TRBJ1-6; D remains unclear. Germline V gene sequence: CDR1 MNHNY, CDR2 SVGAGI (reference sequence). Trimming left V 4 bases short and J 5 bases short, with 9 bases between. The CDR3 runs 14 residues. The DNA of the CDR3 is TGTGCCAGCAGTTTCAGAGGGAATAATTCACCCCTCCACTTT. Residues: CASSFRGNNSPLHF.

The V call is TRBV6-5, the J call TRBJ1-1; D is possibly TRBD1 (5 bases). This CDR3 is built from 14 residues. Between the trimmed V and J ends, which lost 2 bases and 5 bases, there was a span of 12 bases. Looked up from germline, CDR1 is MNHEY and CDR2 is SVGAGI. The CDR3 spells CASSYVAGKTEAFF. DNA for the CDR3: TGTGCCAGCAGTTACGTGGCAGGGAAGACTGAAGCTTTCTTT.